Presented here are 25 T cell receptor beta chains from one specimen sequenced in a study of technical replicates of blood from a handful of donors. The assay was immunoSEQ multiplex PCR, and TCRdb's table has in-frame clones only and misses some. The top ten hold around 0.18% of the sample, which has over 70,000 clones, roughly 96% seen once. Source material: T cells isolated from PBMCs. These receptors originate from a human donor in good health.

The gene calls are TRBV4-1 and TRBJ2-4; 8 bases match TRBD1. The CDR3 sequence is 16 residues long. The V gene's germline CDR1 is MGHRA and CDR2 YSYEKL. With V trimmed by 0 bases and J by 4 bases, 5 bases remained unmatched. CDR3 bases: TGCGCCAGCAGCCAAGATATTCGGACAGGGAAAAACATTCAGTACTTC. Its protein is CASSQDIRTGKNIQYF.

The chain couples TRBV6-1 to TRBJ1-3, with D perhaps TRBD1 (5 bases). This CDR3 region has 16 residues. Germline V gene sequence: CDR1 MNHNS, CDR2 SASEGT. V lost 0 bases and J 0 bases, leaving 9 bases between the germline ends. The CDR3 sequence: CASSEAHRSSGNTIYF. CDR3 bases: TGTGCCAGCAGTGAAGCACACAGGAGCTCTGGAAACACCATATATTTT.

This clone was counted a single time. V is TRBV7-9 and J is TRBJ2-2; possible D gene TRBD2, 6 bases. Trimming stripped 1 base from V and 4 bases from J, with 22 bases between. CDR1 is SEHNR, CDR2 FQNEAQ, per germline (reference sequence). The CDR3 runs to 19 residues. The CDR3 DNA reads as TGTGCCAGCAGCTTAGGAGGACTAATTTTTTCCGCGGCCACCGGGGAGCTGTTTTTT. This gives the protein CASSLGGLIFSAATGELFF.

The chain employs TRBV6-5 and TRBJ1-2; 7 bases map to TRBD1. CDR1 is MNHEY and CDR2 is SVGAGI in the germline V gene. Losses at the gene ends were 2 bases for V and 8 bases for J; bases not matched to a gene: 5. The CDR3 totals 13 residues. The DNA of the CDR3 is TGTGCCAGCAGTTACAGGGGGCGGTTGGGCTACACCTTC. This codes for CASSYRGRLGYTF.

The rearrangement uses TRBV6-5 and TRBJ1-6; the D is unclear. The CDR3 runs to 14 residues. V lost 0 bases and J lost 11, with 11 bases in between. Germline CDR1 MNHEY, CDR2 SVGAGI. The CDR3 loop is CASSYSSLAAPLHF. CDR3 in DNA: TGTGCCAGCAGTTACTCTAGCTTGGCAGCACCCCTCCACTTT.

This clone was recorded once. V is TRBV27 and J is TRBJ2-1, with 13 bases matching TRBD2. The CDR3 totals 15 residues. The ends lost 6 bases at V and 6 bases at J; junction bases unmatched: 5. Germline values: CDR1 MNHEY, CDR2 SMNVEV (reference sequence). In DNA, the CDR3 is TGTGCCAGCAGAAGGACTAGCGGGAGCATCAATGAGCAGTTCTTC. The encoded protein is CASRRTSGSINEQFF.

V usage is TRBV12-2 and J usage is TRBJ2-3; the listed D gene, TRBD1, was not tested against the DNA. TRBV12-2 is flagged as a pseudogene. The CDR3 has 14 amino acids. CDR3 protein: CASRGPGTGDTQYF. In DNA, the CDR3 is TGTGCAAGTCGCGGACCCGGGACAGGTGATACGCAGTATTTT.

In its sample, this clone was seen once. This chain links TRBV4-1 with TRBJ1-3, with TRBD1 matching over 7 bases. Germline assignment: CDR1 MGHRA and CDR2 YSYEKL. This CDR3 is 19 amino acids long. The ends lost 0 bases at V and 0 bases at J; junction bases unmatched: 11. The CDR3 sequence: CASSQDSRDSSRSGNTIYF. CDR3 in DNA: TGCGCCAGCAGCCAAGATTCCAGGGACAGTTCTCGCTCTGGAAACACCATATATTTT.

V usage is TRBV5-1 and J usage is TRBJ2-5; 7 bases fit TRBD1. This CDR3 region has 12 residues. The ends lost 4 bases at V and 9 bases at J; junction bases unmatched: 6. Germline V gene sequence: CDR1 SGHRS, CDR2 YFSETQ. The CDR3 reads CASSPNRGPQYF. The DNA of the CDR3 is TGCGCCAGCAGCCCGAACAGGGGCCCCCAGTACTTC.

In this sample, this clone turned up once. This CDR3 reads CASTSRGTGELFF. Here the CDR3 DNA reads TGTGCCAGCACCTCGAGGGGGACCGGGGAGCTGTTTTTT. The chain has TRBV5-6 and TRBJ2-2; D may be TRBD1 (6 bases). The CDR3 loop spans 13 amino acids. V was cut by 6 bases and J by 5 bases, with 11 bases left in between. Germline V gene lookup returns CDR1 SGHDT and CDR2 YYEEEE.

The rearrangement links TRBV28 to TRBJ1-5; 7 bases align to TRBD1. This CDR3 spans 16 amino acids. V lost 5 bases, J lost 2 bases, and 9 bases stayed unmatched. The germline CDR1 and CDR2 sequences are MDHEN and SYDVKM. The CDR3 DNA sequence: TGTGCCAGCAGTGCTACAGGGGTATTAGGCAATCAGCCCCAGCATTTT. Protein sequence: CASSATGVLGNQPQHF.

This chain connects TRBV6-1 to TRBJ2-7; a possible D gene is TRBD1 (6 bases). Germline loops: CDR1 MNHNS, CDR2 SASEGT. The CDR3 covers 13 residues. With 10 bases removed from V and 4 bases from J, the gap between germline ends came to 17 bases. CDR3 region: CAINAAGAYEQYF. The CDR3 DNA is TGTGCCATCAATGCTGCAGGGGCTTACGAGCAGTACTTC.

This chain's CDR3 is CASSQAPGRGRETQYF. The CDR3 nucleotides read TGCGCCAGCAGCCAGGCCCCGGGCAGGGGTAGGGAGACCCAGTACTTC. The chain uses TRBV4-1 and TRBJ2-5; a weak D match, TRBD1 (6 bases). Between the trimmed V and J ends, which lost 3 bases and 5 bases, there was a span of 19 bases. CDR1 and CDR2 from the germline V gene are MGHRA and YSYEKL. The CDR3 covers 16 residues.

J is TRBJ1-2 and V is TRBV2; tentative D call: TRBD1 (6 bases). The V end was cut by 5 bases, the J end by 7 bases, with 20 bases between. This CDR3 is 15 amino acids long. Per the germline V gene, CDR1 is SNHLY and CDR2 is FYNNEI. CDR3 amino acids: CASSHPGQPLRGYTF. The DNA for the CDR3 is TGTGCCAGCAGTCACCCAGGACAGCCCCTGCGTGGCTACACCTTC.

This chain links TRBV19 with TRBJ1-3, with D perhaps TRBD1 (5 bases). Germline CDR1 is LNHDA and CDR2 is SQIVND (reference sequence). Trimming shortened V by 7 bases and J by 7 bases, and 14 bases separated the two germline ends. CDR3 length equals 13 residues. The CDR3 DNA reads TGTGCCAGTACGCCAGGGCGTGCGAACACCATATATTTT. Its translation is CASTPGRANTIYF.

This chain links TRBV2 with TRBJ2-1; a possible D gene is TRBD1 (6 bases). With 6 bases removed from V and 6 bases from J, the gap between germline ends came to 18 bases. The length of the CDR3 is 15 residues. From germline, CDR1 is SNHLY and CDR2 FYNNEI. The CDR3 is CASSYRASGLNEQFF. The CDR3 DNA reads TGTGCCAGCAGCTACAGGGCCTCCGGCCTCAATGAGCAGTTCTTC.

The count of this clone is one. The V call is TRBV11-2, the J call TRBJ2-1; 9 bases align to TRBD2. CDR1 is SGHAT, CDR2 FQNNGV, per germline. The CDR3 spans 15 residues. Trimming took 5 bases from V and 2 from J; bases not matched to a gene: 4. The CDR3 nucleotides are TGTGCCAGCAGCCCGGGACTAGCAGCCTACAATGAGCAGTTCTTC. This translates into CASSPGLAAYNEQFF.

J is TRBJ2-5 and V is TRBV28; D is unclear. Trimming left V 5 bases short and J 3 bases short, with 4 bases between. Germline V gene sequence: CDR1 MDHEN, CDR2 SYDVKM. CDR3 size: 11 residues. The CDR3 DNA is TGTGCCAGCAGTGAGAAAGAGACCCAGTACTTC. This translates into CASSEKETQYF.

The chain carries TRBV6-5 and TRBJ2-7, with D maybe TRBD2 (6 bases). The CDR3 runs to 13 residues. Between the trimmed V and J ends, which lost 7 bases and 2 bases, there was a span of 12 bases. Germline V lookup: CDR1 MNHEY, CDR2 SVGAGI. The CDR3 coding sequence is TGTGCCAGCAAAGGGACTGGAACCTACGAGCAGTACTTC. This sequence encodes CASKGTGTYEQYF.

V usage is TRBV27 and J usage is TRBJ1-2; a possible D gene is TRBD1 (5 bases). CDR3 size: 13 residues. Germline V gene data show CDR1 as MNHEY and CDR2 as SMNVEV (reference sequence). V was clipped by 6 bases and J by 2 bases, with 10 bases between them. CDR3 protein: CASSPGVNYGYTF. Written as DNA, the CDR3 is TGTGCCAGCAGCCCGGGGGTGAACTATGGCTACACCTTC.

The V and J genes are TRBV5-4 and TRBJ2-1; D is uncertain. This CDR3 spans 12 amino acids. Between the trimmed V and J ends, which lost 0 bases and 7 bases, there was a span of 5 bases. CDR1 is SGHNT, CDR2 YYREEE, per germline (reference sequence). CDR3 coding DNA: TGTGCCAGCAGCTTGGACGAGAATGAGCAGTTCTTC. Translating it yields CASSLDENEQFF.

The V call is TRBV7-6, the J call TRBJ2-2, with 12 bases identical to TRBD2. This CDR3 comprises 16 residues. Germline V gene lookup returns CDR1 SGHVS and CDR2 FNYEAQ. J was trimmed by 6 bases and V by 5 bases; bases with no gene match: 7. This CDR3 reads CASSPWTSGVSGELFF. The DNA of the CDR3 is TGTGCCAGCAGCCCTTGGACTAGCGGGGTGTCCGGGGAGCTGTTTTTT.

This rearrangement joins TRBV6-5 to TRBJ2-7; 8 positions match TRBD1. After removal of 3 bases from V and 1 base from J, the junction contained 5 bases not matched to a gene. CDR3 length equals 15 residues. Germline V gives CDR1 MNHEY, CDR2 SVGAGI. The CDR3 DNA follows: TGTGCCAGCAGTTATGGTCAGGGGGCTTCCTACGAGCAGTACTTC. Protein product: CASSYGQGASYEQYF.

The CDR3 spells CASSPGGLDVETQYF. The CDR3 bases are TGTGCCAGCAGCCCCGGGGGTCTAGATGTGGAGACCCAGTACTTC. The chain combines TRBV28 with TRBJ2-5, with a tentative D call TRBD2 (6 bases). The CDR3 is made up of 15 amino acids. CDR1 is MDHEN and CDR2 is SYDVKM in the germline V gene. V lost 6 bases and J 5 bases, leaving 19 bases between the germline ends.

V usage is TRBV27 and J usage is TRBJ2-2; 8 nucleotides agree with TRBD1. V was clipped by 2 bases and J by 8 bases; unmatched bases: 7. The CDR3 runs 15 residues. Per the germline V gene, CDR1 is MNHEY and CDR2 is SMNVEV (reference sequence). The CDR3 protein is CASSLKTGVGGELFF. CDR3 sequence (DNA): TGTGCCAGCAGTTTAAAGACAGGGGTAGGAGGGGAGCTGTTTTTT.